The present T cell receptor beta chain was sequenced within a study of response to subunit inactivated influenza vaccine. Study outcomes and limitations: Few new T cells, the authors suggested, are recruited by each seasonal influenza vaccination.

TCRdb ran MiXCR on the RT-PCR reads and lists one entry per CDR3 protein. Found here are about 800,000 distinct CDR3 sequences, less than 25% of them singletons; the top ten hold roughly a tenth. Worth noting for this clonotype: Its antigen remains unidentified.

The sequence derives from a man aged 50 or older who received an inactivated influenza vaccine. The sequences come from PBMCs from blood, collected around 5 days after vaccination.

CDR3 protein: CSVVSDGANYGYTF. CDR3 nucleotides: TGCAGCGTTGTGTCGGACGGAGCTAACTATGGCTACACCTTC. This chain connects TRBV29-1 to TRBJ1-2; D not resolved. Trimming took off 4 bases at V and 0 bases at J, with 12 bases between the two ends. CDR3 size: 14 residues. CDR1 is SQVTM and CDR2 is ANQGSEA in the germline V gene.